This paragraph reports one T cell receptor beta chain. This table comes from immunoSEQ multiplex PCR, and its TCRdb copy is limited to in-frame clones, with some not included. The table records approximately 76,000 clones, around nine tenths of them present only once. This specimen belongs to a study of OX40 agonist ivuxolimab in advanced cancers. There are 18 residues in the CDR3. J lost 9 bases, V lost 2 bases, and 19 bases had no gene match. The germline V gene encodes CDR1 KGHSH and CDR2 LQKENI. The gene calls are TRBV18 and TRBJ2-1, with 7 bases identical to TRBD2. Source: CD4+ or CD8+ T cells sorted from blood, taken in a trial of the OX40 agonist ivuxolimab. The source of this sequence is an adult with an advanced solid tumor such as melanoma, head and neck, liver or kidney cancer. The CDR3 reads CASSPGLGGSSSFAEQFF. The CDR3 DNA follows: TGTGCCAGCTCACCAGGTTTGGGCGGGAGCTCGTCCTTCGCTGAGCAGTTCTTC.